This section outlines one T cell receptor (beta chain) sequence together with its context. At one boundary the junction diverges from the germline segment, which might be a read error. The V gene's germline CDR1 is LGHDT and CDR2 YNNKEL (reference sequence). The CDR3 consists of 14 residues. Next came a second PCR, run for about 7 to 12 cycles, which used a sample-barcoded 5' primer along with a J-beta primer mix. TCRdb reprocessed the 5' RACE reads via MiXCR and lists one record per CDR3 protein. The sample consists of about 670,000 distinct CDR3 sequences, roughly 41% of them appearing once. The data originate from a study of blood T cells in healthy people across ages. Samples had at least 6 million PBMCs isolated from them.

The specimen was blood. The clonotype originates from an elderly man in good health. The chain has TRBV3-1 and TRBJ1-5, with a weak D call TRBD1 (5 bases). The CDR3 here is CASGQGYSNQPQHF. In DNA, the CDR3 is TGTGCCAGCGGCCAGGGCTATAGCAATCAGCCCCAGCATTTT.